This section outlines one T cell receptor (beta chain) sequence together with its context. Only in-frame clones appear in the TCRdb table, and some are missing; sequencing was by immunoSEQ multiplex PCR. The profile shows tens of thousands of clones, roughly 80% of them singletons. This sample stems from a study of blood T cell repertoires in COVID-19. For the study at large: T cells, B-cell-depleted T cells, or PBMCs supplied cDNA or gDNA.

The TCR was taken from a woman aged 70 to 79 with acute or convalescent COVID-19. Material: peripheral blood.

The CDR3 reads CASSVTSGGAVSTDTQYF. CDR3 DNA sequence: TGCGCCAGCAGCGTGACTAGCGGGGGGGCCGTTAGCACAGATACGCAGTATTTT. The J gene is TRBJ2-3, the V gene TRBV5-1, with 14 bases aligning to TRBD2. This CDR3 contains 18 residues. Per germline, CDR1 SGHRS and CDR2 YFSETQ. Trimming cost V 4 bases and J 0 bases; bases outside gene matches: 7.